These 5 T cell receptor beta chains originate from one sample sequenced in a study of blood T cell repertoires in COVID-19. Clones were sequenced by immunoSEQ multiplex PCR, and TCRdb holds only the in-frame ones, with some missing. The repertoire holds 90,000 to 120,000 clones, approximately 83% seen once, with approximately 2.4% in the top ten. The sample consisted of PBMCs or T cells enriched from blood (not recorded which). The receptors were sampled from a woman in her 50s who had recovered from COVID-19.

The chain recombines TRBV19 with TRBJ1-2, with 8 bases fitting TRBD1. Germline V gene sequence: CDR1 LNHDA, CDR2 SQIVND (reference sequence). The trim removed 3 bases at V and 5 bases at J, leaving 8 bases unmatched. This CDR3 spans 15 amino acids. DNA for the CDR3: TGTGCCAGTAGTATCGGGGAGGACAGGGATTATGGCTACACCTTC. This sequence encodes CASSIGEDRDYGYTF.

This CDR3 reads CASSPQSGRSAEAFF. CDR3 coding DNA: TGTGCCAGCAGCCCACAGTCAGGGAGGAGCGCTGAAGCTTTCTTT. This rearrangement joins TRBV7-8 to TRBJ1-1; perhaps TRBD1 as D (5 bases). The CDR3 is 15 amino acids. The germline V gene has CDR1 SGHVS and CDR2 FQNEAQ. The V and J ends lost 5 bases and 6 bases respectively, with 19 bases between them.

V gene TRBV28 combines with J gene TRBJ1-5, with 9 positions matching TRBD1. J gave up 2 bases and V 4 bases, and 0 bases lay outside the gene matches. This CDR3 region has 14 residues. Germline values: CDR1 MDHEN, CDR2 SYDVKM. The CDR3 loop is CASSWTGGNQPQHF. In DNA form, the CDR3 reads TGTGCCAGCAGTTGGACAGGGGGCAATCAGCCCCAGCATTTT.

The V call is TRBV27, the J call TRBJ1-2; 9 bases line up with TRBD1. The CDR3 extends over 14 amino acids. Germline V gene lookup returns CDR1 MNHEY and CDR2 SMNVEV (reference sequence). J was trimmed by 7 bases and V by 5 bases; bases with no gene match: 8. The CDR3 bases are TGTGCCAGCAGTCGACCGGGACAGGGATCTGGCTACACCTTC. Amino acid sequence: CASSRPGQGSGYTF.

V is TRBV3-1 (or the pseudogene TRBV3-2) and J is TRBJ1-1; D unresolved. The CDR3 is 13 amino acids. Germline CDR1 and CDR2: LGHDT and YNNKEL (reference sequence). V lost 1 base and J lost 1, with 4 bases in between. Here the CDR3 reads CASSQAGNTEAFF. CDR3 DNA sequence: TGTGCCAGCAGCCAAGCAGGGAACACTGAAGCTTTCTTT.